Sequencing of this TCR beta chain was carried out in a study of T cell repertoires in cytomegalovirus infection. The overall study: TCR beta signatures that were public indicated CMV infection and matching HLA type. Study observations and caveats: HLA-C-restricted CMV-specific TCR beta clonotypes prevailed in the ex vivo response. Cumulated frequencies of public TCR beta families served to identify carriers of CMV plus the relevant HLA.

V lost 2 bases and J 3 bases, leaving 13 bases between the germline ends. Germline V gene sequence: CDR1 MNHEY, CDR2 SVGEGT. The CDR3 is made up of 16 amino acids. To note about this clonotype: The antigen is not known.

Each CDR3 protein gets one entry after TCRdb re-called the reads with MiXCR. The profile covers 600,000 to 800,000 distinct CDR3 sequences, with 24% appearing a single time and roughly 8% taken by the ten largest. The V and J genes are TRBV6-2 or TRBV6-3 and TRBJ2-2, with a tentative D call TRBD2 (5 bases). Sample: CD8+ T cells from PBMCs. The receptor comes from a human donor in good health (CMV status not recorded). Some clones in this sample may be carry-over from other donors' samples. The CDR3 is CASSYGPSPDTGELFF. In DNA, the CDR3 is TGTGCCAGCAGTTACGGGCCTAGCCCGGACACCGGGGAGCTGTTTTTT.